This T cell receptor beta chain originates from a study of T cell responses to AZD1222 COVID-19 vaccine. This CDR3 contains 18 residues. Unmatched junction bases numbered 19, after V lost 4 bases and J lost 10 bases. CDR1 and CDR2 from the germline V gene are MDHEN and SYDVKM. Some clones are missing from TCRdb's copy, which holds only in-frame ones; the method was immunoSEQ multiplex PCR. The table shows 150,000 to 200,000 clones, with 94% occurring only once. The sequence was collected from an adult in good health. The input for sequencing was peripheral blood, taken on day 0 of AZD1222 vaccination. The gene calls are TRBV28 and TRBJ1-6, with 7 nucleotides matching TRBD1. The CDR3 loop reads CASSSYIRQGFWGSPLHF. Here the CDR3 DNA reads TGTGCCAGCAGTTCCTACATCCGACAGGGATTTTGGGGATCACCCCTCCACTTT.